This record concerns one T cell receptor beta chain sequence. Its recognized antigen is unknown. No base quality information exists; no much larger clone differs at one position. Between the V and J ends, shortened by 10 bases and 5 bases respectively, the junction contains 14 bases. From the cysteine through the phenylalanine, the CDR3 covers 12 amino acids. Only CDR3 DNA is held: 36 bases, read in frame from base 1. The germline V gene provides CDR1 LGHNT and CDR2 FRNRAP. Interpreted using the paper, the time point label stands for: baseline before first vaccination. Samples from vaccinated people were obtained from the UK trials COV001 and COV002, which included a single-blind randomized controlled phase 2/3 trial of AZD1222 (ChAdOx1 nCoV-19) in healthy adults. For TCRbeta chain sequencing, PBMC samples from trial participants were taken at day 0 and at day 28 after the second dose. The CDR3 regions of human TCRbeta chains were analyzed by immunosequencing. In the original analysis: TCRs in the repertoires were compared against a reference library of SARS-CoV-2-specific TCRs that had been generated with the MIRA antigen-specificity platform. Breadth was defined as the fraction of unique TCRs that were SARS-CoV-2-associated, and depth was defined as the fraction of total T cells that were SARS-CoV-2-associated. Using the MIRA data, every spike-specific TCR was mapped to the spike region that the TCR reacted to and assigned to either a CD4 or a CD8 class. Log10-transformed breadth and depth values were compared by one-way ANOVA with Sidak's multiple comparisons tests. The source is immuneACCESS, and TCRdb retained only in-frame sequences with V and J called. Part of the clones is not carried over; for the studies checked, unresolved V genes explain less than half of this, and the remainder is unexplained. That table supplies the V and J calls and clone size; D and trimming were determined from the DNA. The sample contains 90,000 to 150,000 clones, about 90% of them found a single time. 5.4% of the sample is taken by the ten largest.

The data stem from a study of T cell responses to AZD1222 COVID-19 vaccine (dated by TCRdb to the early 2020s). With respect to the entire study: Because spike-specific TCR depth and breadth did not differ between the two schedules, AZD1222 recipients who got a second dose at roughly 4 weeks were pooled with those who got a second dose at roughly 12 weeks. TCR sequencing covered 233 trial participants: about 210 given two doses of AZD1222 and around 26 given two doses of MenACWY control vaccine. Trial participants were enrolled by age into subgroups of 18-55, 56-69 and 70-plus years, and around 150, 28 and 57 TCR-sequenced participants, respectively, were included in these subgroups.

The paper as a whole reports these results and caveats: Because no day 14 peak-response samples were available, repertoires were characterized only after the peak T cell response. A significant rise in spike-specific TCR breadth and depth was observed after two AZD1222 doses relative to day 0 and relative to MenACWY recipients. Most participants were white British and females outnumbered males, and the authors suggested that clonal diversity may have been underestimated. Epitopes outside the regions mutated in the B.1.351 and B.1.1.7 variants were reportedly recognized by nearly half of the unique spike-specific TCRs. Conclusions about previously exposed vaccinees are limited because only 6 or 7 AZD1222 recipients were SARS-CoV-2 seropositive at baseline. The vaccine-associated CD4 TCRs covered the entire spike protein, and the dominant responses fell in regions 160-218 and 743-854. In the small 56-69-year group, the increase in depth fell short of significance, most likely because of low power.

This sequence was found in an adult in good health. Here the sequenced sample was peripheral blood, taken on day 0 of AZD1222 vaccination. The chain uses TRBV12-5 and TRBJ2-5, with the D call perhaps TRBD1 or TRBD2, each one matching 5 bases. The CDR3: CATTRDAETQYF. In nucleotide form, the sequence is TGTGCTACCACCCGGGACGCTGAGACCCAGTACTTC.